A selection of T cell receptor beta chains follows, all from one sample in a study of shared clonotypes between healthy human individuals. The table came from immunoSEQ multiplex PCR; TCRdb's copy has only in-frame clones and leaves some out. Of some 2,000,000 clones listed, 95% were seen once; the top ten hold 0.13%. Source material: naive CD4+ T cells sorted from blood. The receptors were gathered from a man aged 18 to 29 in good health. CDR3s leave out the opening cysteine and the closing phenylalanine or tryptophan. Expanded clones get a size class; other rows say once, few or many, or leave the size out.

cdr3_aa: ASSSGQGDEKLF; v_call: TRBV5-1; j_call: TRBJ1-4; clone_size: -
cdr3_aa: ASSQAGLATYNEQF; v_call: TRBV4-1; j_call: TRBJ2-1; clone_size: -
cdr3_aa: ASKRGGGKETQY; v_call: TRBV28; j_call: TRBJ2-5; clone_size: -
cdr3_aa: ASRRGQGSELF; v_call: TRBV6-1; j_call: TRBJ2-2; clone_size: -
cdr3_aa: ASSPGQANEKLF; v_call: TRBV9; j_call: TRBJ1-4; clone_size: -
cdr3_aa: ASSQEGLGNTEAF; v_call: TRBV4-3; j_call: TRBJ1-1; clone_size: once
cdr3_aa: ASSFGQTSTDTQY; v_call: TRBV7-2; j_call: TRBJ2-3; clone_size: -
cdr3_aa: ASTFSGSFGTDTQY; v_call: TRBV6-6; j_call: TRBJ2-3; clone_size: -
cdr3_aa: AISPDSSNQPQH; v_call: TRBV10-3; j_call: TRBJ1-5; clone_size: -
cdr3_aa: ASSRRQGWLETQY; v_call: TRBV5-6; j_call: TRBJ2-5; clone_size: -
cdr3_aa: ASSEWGAATQY; v_call: TRBV6-4; j_call: TRBJ2-3; clone_size: once
cdr3_aa: ASSGNLTKTQY; v_call: TRBV10-1; j_call: TRBJ2-5; clone_size: -
cdr3_aa: ASSVGTSGTLGKTQY; v_call: TRBV19; j_call: TRBJ2-5; clone_size: -
cdr3_aa: AISESGGSTYEQY; v_call: TRBV10-3; j_call: TRBJ2-7; clone_size: -
cdr3_aa: ASSEAARGMVGTDTQY; v_call: TRBV6-1; j_call: TRBJ2-3; clone_size: -
cdr3_aa: ASSPRVPMNTEAF; v_call: TRBV7-2; j_call: TRBJ1-1; clone_size: -
cdr3_aa: ASSLGRYEQY; v_call: TRBV7-2; j_call: TRBJ2-7; clone_size: -
cdr3_aa: ASRITGAYSYEQY; v_call: TRBV27; j_call: TRBJ2-7; clone_size: -
cdr3_aa: ASSPVKQVLNTEAF; v_call: TRBV18; j_call: TRBJ1-1; clone_size: -
cdr3_aa: ASSKGQGSSYNSPLH; v_call: TRBV9; j_call: TRBJ1-6; clone_size: -
cdr3_aa: ASSLRTADTQY; v_call: TRBV7-2; j_call: TRBJ2-3; clone_size: -
cdr3_aa: ASRLQTGDNSPLH; v_call: TRBV10-2; j_call: TRBJ1-6; clone_size: -
cdr3_aa: ASSHPRVSSYEQY; v_call: TRBV11-2; j_call: TRBJ2-7; clone_size: once
cdr3_aa: ASSLGTSGQETQY; v_call: TRBV11-2; j_call: TRBJ2-5; clone_size: -
cdr3_aa: ASNSNVDRGYGYT; v_call: TRBV5-1; j_call: TRBJ1-2; clone_size: -
cdr3_aa: ASGVSPFVYEQY; v_call: TRBV28; j_call: TRBJ2-7; clone_size: -
cdr3_aa: ATSLGKAGVIRDTQY; v_call: TRBV15; j_call: TRBJ2-3; clone_size: -
cdr3_aa: ASSPHDFRGTEAF; v_call: TRBV11-1; j_call: TRBJ1-1; clone_size: -